The sequence of this T cell receptor beta chain was determined in a study of response to subunit inactivated influenza vaccine. TCRdb fed the RT-PCR reads into MiXCR, producing one record per CDR3 protein. The sample yields more than 550,000 distinct CDR3 sequences, 10% to 15% seen once. Study-wide results and limits: The authors suggested that every seasonal influenza vaccination recruits few new T cells.

The CDR3 runs to 12 residues. CDR1 SQVTM and CDR2 ANQGSEA come from the germline V gene. The ends lost 7 bases at V and 1 base at J; junction bases unmatched: 3. Turning to this clonotype: Its target is not known.

V usage is TRBV29-1 and J usage is TRBJ1-1; 7 bases are shared with TRBD1. The source of this sequence is a man in his forties or fifties who received an inactivated influenza vaccine. Sample: PBMCs from blood, taken on the day of vaccination. CDR3 amino acids: CSDGDRNTEAFF. As DNA, the CDR3 is TGCAGCGATGGGGACAGGAACACTGAAGCTTTCTTT.